The next 4 T cell receptor beta chains were all read from a single sample in a study of blood T cell repertoires in COVID-19. Clones were sequenced by immunoSEQ multiplex PCR, and TCRdb holds only the in-frame ones, with some missing. The sample lists about 75,000 clones; about 87% were seen once. The sample taken for sequencing was peripheral blood. Source of these receptors: a woman between 70 and 85 years old with acute or convalescent COVID-19.

In DNA, the CDR3 is TGCGCCAGCAGCTTGTTGGGGACAGGGGCCTACAATGAGCAGTTCTTC. Translated, it gives CASSLLGTGAYNEQFF. This chain links TRBV5-1 with TRBJ2-1; TRBD1 aligns across 10 bases. J was trimmed by 2 bases and V by 1 base; bases with no gene match: 3. In germline, CDR1 is SGHRS, CDR2 YFSETQ. This CDR3 contains 16 residues.

The rearrangement uses TRBV3-1 (or the pseudogene TRBV3-2) and TRBJ1-1; D ambiguous. V lost 1 base to trimming and J lost 10 bases, with 10 bases between them. The germline V gene has CDR1 LGHDT and CDR2 YNNKEL (reference sequence). CDR3 length: 12 amino acids. The CDR3, as DNA: TGTGCCAGCAGCCAAGGGACTTGGGCAGCTTTCTTT. The encoded protein is CASSQGTWAAFF.

This clone is termed medium-sized. This chain connects TRBV11-1 to TRBJ2-7; TRBD1 matches 10 bases. The V gene's germline CDR1 is SGHAT and CDR2 FQDESV (reference sequence). The CDR3 consists of 14 residues. The V and J ends lost 5 bases and 6 bases, in that order; junction bases with no gene match: 7. CDR3 sequence (DNA): TGTGCCAGCAGCCCGACAGGGGGCTTTCTCGAGCAGTACTTC. This encodes CASSPTGGFLEQYF.

The chain uses TRBV24-1 and TRBJ2-1; 10 bases match TRBD2. Germline CDR1 KGHDR, CDR2 SFDVKD. Trimming cost V 4 bases and J 7 bases; bases outside gene matches: 6. CDR3 length equals 15 residues. The CDR3 loop is CATSELAGVSNEQFF. CDR3 nucleotides: TGTGCCACCAGTGAGCTAGCGGGAGTTTCAAATGAGCAGTTCTTC.